The next 9 T cell receptor beta chains were all read from a single sample in a study of control samples from healthy donors and cancer patients. The protocol was immunoSEQ multiplex PCR, while the TCRdb copy is restricted to in-frame clones and leaves out a portion. The table records tens of thousands of clones, roughly 85% of them present only once. Sequenced sample: PBMCs. The source of these receptors is a man aged 60 to 75 with head and neck cancer.

This clone was observed a few times. The chain uses TRBV6-6 and TRBJ2-1; D is unresolved. The germline V gene has CDR1 MNHNY and CDR2 SVGAGI (reference sequence). V dropped 2 bases and J dropped 1 base, with 6 bases sitting between them. This CDR3 is 14 amino acids long. CDR3 residues: CASSYRSSYNEQFF. In DNA form, the CDR3 reads TGTGCCAGCAGTTACCGGTCGTCCTACAATGAGCAGTTCTTC.

The chain employs TRBV5-1 and TRBJ2-1, with 7 bases that match TRBD1. The V segment lost 0 bases and the J segment 4 bases; nucleotides outside the gene matches: 7. From germline, CDR1 is SGHRS and CDR2 YFSETQ. CDR3 length equals 16 residues. The CDR3 loop reads CASSLDYRGNYNEQFF. The CDR3 coding sequence is TGCGCCAGCAGCTTGGACTACAGGGGCAATTACAATGAGCAGTTCTTC.

The V gene is TRBV29-1, the J gene TRBJ2-5, with TRBD2 identical over 9 bases. This CDR3 region has 17 residues. V lost 1 base, J lost 4 bases, and 13 bases stayed unmatched. Per germline, CDR1 SQVTM and CDR2 ANQGSEA. The CDR3: CSVEAVAGVMRTETQYF. In DNA form, the CDR3 reads TGCAGCGTTGAAGCGGTAGCGGGAGTCATGAGGACAGAGACCCAGTACTTC.

The V call is TRBV7-2, the J call TRBJ1-1, with 8 bases that match TRBD1. Germline lookup yields CDR1 SGHTA and CDR2 FQGNSA. V trimming: 2 bases; J trimming: 10 bases; junction bases outside the gene matches: 6. The CDR3 extends over 13 amino acids. CDR3 amino acids: CASSLSRTGRAFF. Written as DNA, the CDR3 is TGTGCCAGCAGCTTATCACGGACAGGGCGAGCTTTCTTT.

V is TRBV27 and J is TRBJ1-2; TRBD1 matches at 7 bases. Germline CDR1 MNHEY, CDR2 SMNVEV (reference sequence). V lost 3 bases to trimming and J lost 5 bases; unmatched junction nucleotides: 3. The CDR3 sequence is 13 residues long. In nucleotides, the CDR3 is TGTGCCAGCAGTTTCCCAGGGGGTTATGGCTACACCTTC. Its translation is CASSFPGGYGYTF.

CDR3 DNA: TGTGCCAGCAGCTTATACGGGACACCACAAGAGACCCAGTACTTC. Protein product: CASSLYGTPQETQYF. V and J are TRBV7-9 and TRBJ2-5, with a possible D match to TRBD1 (6 bases). The germline V gene has CDR1 SEHNR and CDR2 FQNEAQ (reference sequence). The ends were cut back, 2 bases at V and 2 bases at J, with 12 bases in the middle. CDR3 size: 15 residues. The whole variable domain, filled in from reference TRBV7-9 and TRBJ2-5, reads DTGVSQNPRHKITKRGQNVTFRCDPISEHNRLYWYRQTLGQGPEFLTYFQNEAQLEKSRLLSDRFSAERPKGSFSTLEIQRTEQGDSAMYLCASSLYGTPQETQYFGPGTRLLVL.

The chain combines TRBV19 with TRBJ1-5; TRBD1 agrees at 7 bases. V trimming: 7 bases; J trimming: 4 bases; junction bases outside the gene matches: 7. The CDR3 has 14 residues. Germline CDR1 LNHDA, CDR2 SQIVND (reference sequence). The CDR3 DNA reads as TGTGCCAGTAAACAGACAGGGCATAATCAGCCCCAGCATTTT. It encodes CASKQTGHNQPQHF.

The J gene is TRBJ2-6, the V gene TRBV27, with D tentatively TRBD1 or TRBD2 (6 bases each). V lost 7 bases and J lost 2, with 18 bases in between. The CDR3 extends over 17 amino acids. Germline lookup yields CDR1 MNHEY and CDR2 SMNVEV (reference sequence). The CDR3 here is CASKEGEVLAGANVLTF. The CDR3 nucleotides are TGTGCCAGCAAAGAGGGGGAGGTACTAGCTGGGGCCAACGTCCTGACTTTC.

DNA for the CDR3: TGTGCCAGCAGGGTCCCAGAGGCTTTCTTT. This translates into CASRVPEAFF. This chain links TRBV21-1 with TRBJ1-1. TRBV21-1 is designated a pseudogene. The CDR3 consists of 10 residues.